This T cell receptor (beta chain) originates from a study of blood T cell repertoires in COVID-19. This clone was picked up one time. Assay: immunoSEQ multiplex PCR; the TCRdb copy retains only in-frame clones and omits some. The sample includes fewer than 300,000 clones, 80% to 95% of them seen just once. CDR1 LGHDT and CDR2 YNNKEL come from the germline V gene (reference sequence). CDR3 size: 16 residues. V dropped 2 bases and J dropped 5; count of bases not matched to a gene: 8. This clonotype was sampled from a woman aged 25 to 39 who had recovered from COVID-19. J is TRBJ2-3 and V is TRBV3-1 (or the pseudogene TRBV3-2), with TRBD2 matching over 9 bases. Specimen: PBMCs or T cells enriched from blood (not recorded which). The CDR3 here is CASSQSAGGGGDTQYF. CDR3 bases: TGTGCCAGCAGCCAATCTGCGGGAGGGGGGGGAGATACGCAGTATTTT.